One and the same sample provided the 22 T cell receptor beta chains below, sequenced in a study of blood T cell repertoires in COVID-19. Here immunoSEQ multiplex PCR was the method, and the copy in TCRdb shows in-frame clones only, minus some. This sample has about 240,000 clones, with approximately 86% found just once. The sample was PBMCs or T cells enriched from blood (not recorded which). The receptor set was obtained from a woman in her 40s with acute COVID-19.

This clone was observed a single time. The J gene is TRBJ1-1, the V gene TRBV28, with 8 bases fitting TRBD1. Germline V gene data show CDR1 as MDHEN and CDR2 as SYDVKM. The ends lost 6 bases at V and 7 bases at J; junction bases unmatched: 13. CDR3 length: 15 amino acids. The CDR3 sequence is CASRLGGQEEDEAFF. CDR3 DNA: TGTGCCAGCAGACTAGGGGGACAGGAGGAGGATGAAGCTTTCTTT.

The chain links TRBV10-1 to TRBJ2-4, with D possibly TRBD2 on 6 matching bases. Trimming stripped 6 bases from V and 8 bases from J, with 14 bases between. Germline V gives CDR1 WNHNN, CDR2 SYGVQD (reference sequence). The CDR3 covers 13 residues. CDR3 protein: CASSERVSDIQYF. Written as DNA, the CDR3 is TGCGCCAGCAGCGAGCGGGTGTCAGACATTCAGTACTTC.

The rearrangement uses TRBV11-3 and TRBJ2-1; D unresolved. The V gene lost 4 bases and the J gene lost 4 bases, with 8 bases spanning the gap. Germline loops: CDR1 SGHNT, CDR2 YENEEA. The CDR3 contains 13 residues. CDR3 sequence reads: CASSSPRYNEQFF. Here the CDR3 DNA reads TGTGCCAGCAGCTCTCCACGGTACAATGAGCAGTTCTTC.

The chain uses TRBV5-6 and TRBJ1-5; 8 nucleotides agree with TRBD1. Unmatched junction bases numbered 6, after V lost 0 bases and J lost 7 bases. The CDR3 is made up of 15 amino acids. Germline CDR1 SGHDT, CDR2 YYEEEE. In DNA, the CDR3 is TGTGCCAGCAGCTTGGCCCCAGGGGGCGAACAGCCCCAGCATTTT. Amino acid sequence: CASSLAPGGEQPQHF.

The chain links TRBV10-3 to TRBJ2-1, with 8 bases matching TRBD1. Germline V CDR1 and CDR2: ENHRY, SYGVKD. The CDR3 length is 13 residues. With 7 bases clipped from V and 3 bases from J, the junction kept 2 bases outside the gene matches. The CDR3 region is CAINTGGYNEQFF. The CDR3 nucleotides are TGTGCCATCAATACAGGGGGCTACAATGAGCAGTTCTTC.

The V call is TRBV2, the J call TRBJ2-7; possibly TRBD1 for D (6 bases). This CDR3 has 14 amino acids. Germline V gives CDR1 SNHLY, CDR2 FYNNEI. V lost 8 bases and J 3 bases, leaving 17 bases between the germline ends. The CDR3 loop is CASRKAGASYEQYF. Here the CDR3 DNA reads TGTGCCAGCCGGAAGGCAGGGGCCAGCTACGAGCAGTACTTC.

This clone was picked up one time. The chain's CDR3 is CSVAPGVNTEAFF. The CDR3 DNA is TGCAGCGTTGCCCCAGGGGTGAACACTGAAGCTTTCTTT. This chain links TRBV29-1 with TRBJ1-1; maybe TRBD1 (6 bases). CDR3 size: 13 residues. Germline values: CDR1 SQVTM, CDR2 ANQGSEA. With 4 bases removed from V and 0 bases from J, the gap between germline ends came to 9 bases.

The CDR3 spells CASRPGLGVFETQYF. In nucleotides, the CDR3 is TGTGCCAGCAGACCGGGACTAGGCGTCTTTGAGACCCAGTACTTC. The gene calls are TRBV6-5 and TRBJ2-5; TRBD2 aligns across 8 bases. Germline V gene data show CDR1 as MNHEY and CDR2 as SVGAGI. Trimming removed 6 bases from V and 5 bases from J; junction bases left unmatched: 11. This CDR3 has 15 residues.

CDR3 DNA: TGCGCCAGCAGCCCTCTAGCGGGAGGTGAGCAGTTCTTC. It is translated as CASSPLAGGEQFF. The chain couples TRBV5-1 to TRBJ2-1, with 11 bases lining up with TRBD2. The CDR3 has 13 amino acids. Germline CDR1 SGHRS, CDR2 YFSETQ. V was pared by 4 bases and J by 9 bases, with 3 bases of the junction left unmatched.

A remark on this clone: Other DNA sequences in the same sample also yield this CDR3. This rearrangement joins TRBV2 to TRBJ2-7, with no clear D. The germline V gene has CDR1 SNHLY and CDR2 FYNNEI. This CDR3 comprises 12 residues. V lost 3 bases to trimming and J lost 1 base, with 4 bases between them. CDR3 protein: CASSDNSYEQYF. The DNA of the CDR3 is TGTGCCAGCAGTGATAATTCCTACGAGCAGTACTTC.

The chain is built from TRBV9 and TRBJ2-4; no reliable D call. This CDR3 is built from 16 residues. The germline V gene encodes CDR1 SGDLS and CDR2 YYNGEE. The V and J ends lost 3 bases and 0 bases respectively, with 13 bases between them. CDR3 nucleotides: TGTGCCAGCAGCGGATCCGGGTCATTAGCCAAAAACATTCAGTACTTC. This encodes CASSGSGSLAKNIQYF.

The chain joins TRBV7-2 to TRBJ2-5; 12 positions agree with TRBD2. The CDR3 sequence is 14 residues long. Germline lookup yields CDR1 SGHTA and CDR2 FQGNSA. The V and J ends lost 6 bases and 2 bases, in that order; junction bases with no gene match: 1. CDR3 in DNA: TGTGCCAGCAGGCTAGCGGGAGGGCAAGAGACCCAGTACTTC. Amino acid sequence: CASRLAGGQETQYF. Variable domain in full (rest from reference TRBV7-2 and TRBJ2-5): GAGVSQSPSNKVTEKGKDVELRCDPISGHTALYWYRQSLGQGLEFLIYFQGNSAPDKSGLPSDRFSAERTGGSVSTLTIQRTQQEDSAVYLCASRLAGGQETQYFGPGTRLLVL.

This chain joins TRBV6-6 and TRBJ2-1; 14 nucleotides match TRBD2. This CDR3 has 19 residues. Trimming removed 5 bases from V and 0 bases from J; junction bases left unmatched: 9. Germline loops: CDR1 MNHNY, CDR2 SVGAGI (reference sequence). CDR3: CASSRPGTSGSRSYNEQFF. The CDR3 DNA is TGTGCCAGCAGTCGACCCGGGACTAGCGGGAGTCGCTCCTACAATGAGCAGTTCTTC.

The chain recombines TRBV11-2 with TRBJ1-1, with no clear D. The germline V and J ends were trimmed by 5 bases and 2 bases, with 15 bases remaining between them. CDR1 and CDR2 from the germline V gene are SGHAT and FQNNGV. The CDR3 runs to 15 residues. CDR3 region: CASSPPSGFNTEAFF. The CDR3 DNA reads TGTGCCAGCAGCCCTCCGTCGGGATTCAACACTGAAGCTTTCTTT.

This sequence joins TRBV3-1 (or the pseudogene TRBV3-2) and TRBJ2-2, with 7 bases lining up with TRBD2. The CDR3 runs to 16 residues. With V trimmed by 0 bases and J by 7 bases, 8 bases remained unmatched. Per germline, CDR1 LGHDT and CDR2 YNNKEL (reference sequence). CDR3 sequence reads: CASSQDVGRAGGELFF. The DNA for the CDR3 is TGTGCCAGCAGCCAAGATGTTGGGAGGGCCGGCGGGGAGCTGTTTTTT.

The chain combines TRBV7-2 with TRBJ2-5; 8 positions agree with TRBD2. Per germline, CDR1 SGHTA and CDR2 FQGNSA. Trimming took 1 base from V and 5 from J; bases not matched to a gene: 6. The CDR3 covers 15 residues. The CDR3 loop reads CASSLGGLVTETQYF. The CDR3 nucleotides read TGTGCCAGCAGCTTAGGGGGACTAGTAACGGAGACCCAGTACTTC.

A word on this clone: Other DNA sequences in this sample translate to the same CDR3. The rearrangement joins TRBV11-3 to TRBJ2-3, with D maybe TRBD1 (5 bases). V lost 1 base, J lost 4 bases, and 6 bases lay in between. Germline V gives CDR1 SGHNT, CDR2 YENEEA. The CDR3 runs 13 residues. The CDR3 here is CASSLGGADTQYF. CDR3 DNA sequence: TGTGCCAGCAGCTTAGGGGGCGCAGATACGCAGTATTTT.

This chain links TRBV20-1 with TRBJ2-5; 7 positions agree with TRBD2. CDR1 DFQATT and CDR2 SNEGSKA come from the germline V gene (reference sequence). The CDR3 loop spans 13 amino acids. After removal of 3 bases from V and 6 bases from J, the junction contained 7 bases not matched to a gene. This CDR3 reads CSASDAGEQTQYF. CDR3 sequence (DNA): TGCAGTGCTAGTGACGCGGGAGAACAGACCCAGTACTTC.

The chain combines TRBV7-9 with TRBJ2-5; D is perhaps TRBD2 (5 bases). The CDR3 has 14 residues. The germline V gene has CDR1 SEHNR and CDR2 FQNEAQ (reference sequence). V lost 2 bases to trimming and J lost 3 bases, with 10 bases between them. CDR3 nucleotides: TGTGCCAGCAGCTTAAAGATGGGAGAAGAGACCCAGTACTTC. Translation gives CASSLKMGEETQYF.

The chain has TRBV19 and TRBJ2-7; 7 nucleotides agree with TRBD2. Unmatched junction bases numbered 7, after V lost 4 bases and J lost 4 bases. The CDR3 runs to 14 residues. In germline, CDR1 is LNHDA, CDR2 SQIVND (reference sequence). As DNA, the CDR3 is TGTGCCAGTAGTAACGGGCGGGAGTCATACGAGCAGTACTTC. The encoded protein is CASSNGRESYEQYF.

This clone was observed a single time. This chain joins TRBV11-2 and TRBJ2-3; 9 bases line up with TRBD2. Germline V gives CDR1 SGHAT, CDR2 FQNNGV. The CDR3 has 17 amino acids. The J segment lost 5 bases and the V segment lost 2 bases, leaving 11 bases of the junction unmatched. CDR3 region: CASSLRGAGGRGDTQYF. For the CDR3, the DNA is TGTGCCAGCAGCTTAAGGGGAGCGGGAGGCCGGGGAGATACGCAGTATTTT.

V usage is TRBV23-1 and J usage is TRBJ1-2, with 9 bases identical to TRBD1. TRBV23-1 is noted as an ORF with a role that remains uncertain. The J segment lost 1 base and the V segment lost 0 bases, leaving 12 bases of the junction unmatched. CDR3 length: 19 amino acids. This CDR3 reads CASSQSLFRDRARNYGYTF. CDR3 bases: TGCGCCAGCAGTCAATCGCTTTTCCGGGACAGGGCTCGTAACTATGGCTACACCTTC.